One T cell receptor beta chain is described in this entry. No antigen is known for it. The repertoire was sequenced with immunoSEQ multiplex PCR; TCRdb's copy has only in-frame clones and lacks some. This sample has 150,000 to 200,000 clones; approximately 95% occur once, and the top ten carry around 3.8%. This sample is part of a study of T cell responses to AZD1222 COVID-19 vaccine. Study-level background: Pooling was applied to second doses at about 4 or about 12 weeks.

The study, taken as a whole, reports: Most donors were white British, females outnumbered males, and clonal diversity was possibly underestimated. Spike-specific TCR breadth rose after two AZD1222 doses, and depth rose as well. Repertoire sampling was restricted to post-peak T cell response timepoints.

The receptor comes from an adult in good health. Sequenced material: peripheral blood, taken on day 0 of AZD1222 vaccination.

CDR3 residues: CASSSIRDRGEKLFF. The CDR3, as DNA: TGTGCCAGCAGCAGCATCCGGGACAGGGGGGAAAAACTGTTTTTT. The V gene is TRBV13, the J gene TRBJ1-4, with 11 bases matching TRBD1. The CDR3 consists of 15 residues. V lost 5 bases to trimming and J lost 8 bases; unmatched junction nucleotides: 7. The V gene's germline CDR1 is PRHDT and CDR2 FYEKMQ (reference sequence).